One sample yielded the 30 T cell receptor beta chains listed below, sequenced in a study of blood T cell repertoires in COVID-19. Some clones are missing from TCRdb's copy, which holds only in-frame ones; the method was immunoSEQ multiplex PCR. The sample lists 130,000 to 150,000 clones, around 85% seen once, with about 2.9% in the top ten. The sequencing input was peripheral blood. All receptors derive from a woman aged 80 or over with acute or convalescent COVID-19.

In DNA form, the CDR3 reads TGTGCCAGCAGCTTGGGACAGCACTTCTATGGCTACACCTTC. Translation gives CASSLGQHFYGYTF. The chain is built from TRBV5-4 and TRBJ1-2, with a tentative D call TRBD1 (5 bases). The germline CDR1 and CDR2 sequences are SGHNT and YYREEE (reference sequence). V gave up 0 bases and J gave up 4 bases, with 10 bases separating them. The CDR3 extends over 14 amino acids.

This clone was counted between two and nine times. The chain couples TRBV27 to TRBJ2-1, with a weak D call TRBD1 (5 bases). Trimming took 3 bases from V and 7 from J, leaving 7 bases between them. Per the germline V gene, CDR1 is MNHEY and CDR2 is SMNVEV (reference sequence). The CDR3 consists of 12 residues. The CDR3 region is CASSFYRNEQFF. Here the CDR3 DNA reads TGTGCCAGCAGTTTCTACAGGAATGAGCAGTTCTTC.

This chain joins TRBV20-1 and TRBJ1-6; no firm D call. The germline CDR1 and CDR2 sequences are DFQATT and SNEGSKA (reference sequence). Trimming left V 2 bases short and J 12 bases short, with 8 bases between. The CDR3 is 11 amino acids. CDR3 sequence (DNA): TGCAGTGCTAGATTAGCTGAACCCCTCCACTTT. This gives the protein CSARLAEPLHF.

This chain joins TRBV6-5 and TRBJ2-3; 7 positions match TRBD2. The germline gives CDR1 MNHEY, CDR2 SVGAGI. The CDR3 runs 14 residues. Trimming cost V 7 bases and J 2 bases; bases outside gene matches: 6. The DNA for the CDR3 is TGTGCCAGCACACAAGCGGGGCCCACAGATACGCAGTATTTT. Translation gives CASTQAGPTDTQYF.

This clone has just one count. This sequence joins TRBV7-9 and TRBJ1-1, with 8 bases fitting TRBD1. Germline V gives CDR1 SEHNR, CDR2 FQNEAQ (reference sequence). Trimming cost V 7 bases and J 4 bases; bases outside gene matches: 2. The CDR3 is made up of 12 amino acids. In DNA form, the CDR3 reads TGTGCCAGCAAACAGGGGGGCACTGAAGCTTTCTTT. Translation: CASKQGGTEAFF.

This sequence joins TRBV7-9 and TRBJ1-2; 7 positions match TRBD1. Germline lookup yields CDR1 SEHNR and CDR2 FQNEAQ (reference sequence). Trimming removed 4 bases from V and 7 bases from J; junction bases left unmatched: 9. The CDR3 covers 14 residues. The CDR3 protein is CASSYFGQDGGYTF. CDR3 coding DNA: TGTGCCAGCAGCTATTTTGGACAGGACGGTGGCTACACCTTC.

In this sample, this clone turned up once. This chain links TRBV18 with TRBJ1-3; D might be TRBD1 (5 bases). Germline loops: CDR1 KGHSH, CDR2 LQKENI. Trimming took off 8 bases at V and 0 bases at J, with 17 bases between the two ends. The CDR3 is 16 amino acids. The CDR3 loop is CASDNQGFSSGNTIYF. The CDR3 region has the DNA TGTGCCAGCGACAACCAGGGCTTCTCCTCTGGAAACACCATATATTTT.

The chain combines TRBV30 with TRBJ1-1; 7 bases are shared with TRBD1. V gave up 3 bases and J gave up 10 bases; unmatched junction bases: 14. Germline loops: CDR1 GTSNPN, CDR2 SVGIG (reference sequence). CDR3 length equals 14 residues. The CDR3 DNA is TGTGCCTGGAGCGTAGCAGGGGGAGTGTGGGGAGCTTTCTTT. This gives the protein CAWSVAGGVWGAFF. Variable domain in full (rest from reference TRBV30 and TRBJ1-1): SQTIHQWPATLVQPVGSPLSLECTVEGTSNPNLYWYRQAAGRGLQLLFYSVGIGQISSEVPQNLSASRPQDRQFILSSKKLLLSDSGFYLCAWSVAGGVWGAFFGQGTRLTVV.

The CDR3 DNA is TGTGCCAGCAGTTCCATCTCCAGGGACTATGGCTACACCTTC. Translated: CASSSISRDYGYTF. The chain carries TRBV6-5 and TRBJ1-2; perhaps TRBD1 as D (5 bases). The V gene's germline CDR1 is MNHEY and CDR2 SVGAGI. CDR3 length: 14 amino acids. The V and J ends lost 4 bases and 3 bases respectively, with 12 bases between them.

The rearrangement uses TRBV3-1 (or the pseudogene TRBV3-2) and TRBJ1-4; D is uncertain. V gave up 0 bases and J gave up 13 bases, with 9 bases separating them. The CDR3 contains 12 residues. Germline CDR1 is LGHDT and CDR2 is YNNKEL (reference sequence). CDR3 residues: CASSQEARTLFF. CDR3 bases: TGTGCCAGCAGCCAAGAGGCCAGAACACTGTTTTTT.

The chain links TRBV6-1 to TRBJ1-4; TRBD1 might be the D (6 bases). Trimming stripped 0 bases from V and 6 bases from J, with 20 bases between. Germline CDR1 reads MNHNS; CDR2 reads SASEGT. This CDR3 has 18 amino acids. The CDR3 region is CASSEAGYRQARDEKLFF. DNA of the CDR3: TGTGCCAGCAGTGAAGCGGGCTACAGACAGGCCCGGGATGAAAAACTGTTTTTT.

Regarding this clone: An end of the junction does not agree with germline; a read error may underlie this. V gene TRBV19 combines with J gene TRBJ2-3; TRBD2 is a possible D gene (5 bases). Germline V gives CDR1 LNHDA, CDR2 SQIVND (reference sequence). The CDR3 sequence is 13 residues long. CDR3 loop: CAGLQSGTDTQYF. The CDR3 nucleotides are TGCGCTGGACTCCAGAGCGGCACAGATACGCAGTATTTT.

The rearrangement joins TRBV19 to TRBJ2-7, with a possible D match to TRBD2 (5 bases). V was pared by 6 bases and J by 2 bases, with 20 bases between. The length of the CDR3 is 16 residues. Germline CDR1 LNHDA, CDR2 SQIVND (reference sequence). The CDR3 loop reads CASSPGGTAKAYEQYF. CDR3 nucleotide sequence: TGTGCCAGTAGCCCCGGAGGTACAGCGAAGGCCTACGAGCAGTACTTC. Based on the CDR3 plus reference TRBV19 and TRBJ2-7, the full variable domain is DGGITQSPKYLFRKEGQNVTLSCEQNLNHDAMYWYRQDPGQGLRLIYYSQIVNDFQKGDIAEGYSVSREKKESFPLTVTSAQKNPTAFYLCASSPGGTAKAYEQYFGPGTRLTVT.

The rearrangement joins TRBV19 to TRBJ1-3; TRBD1 aligns across 10 bases. CDR3 size: 15 residues. CDR1 is LNHDA, CDR2 SQIVND, per germline (reference sequence). Germline trimming cut 5 bases from V and 2 bases from J; bases unmatched to any gene: 3. The CDR3 region is CASSGTGAPGNTIYF. The CDR3 nucleotides are TGTGCCAGTAGTGGGACAGGGGCACCTGGAAACACCATATATTTT.

This clone was observed a single time. This rearrangement joins TRBV18 to TRBJ1-2; D is unresolved. CDR3 length: 13 residues. Germline CDR1 reads KGHSH; CDR2 reads LQKENI. The ends were cut back, 3 bases at V and 2 bases at J, with 7 bases in the middle. The CDR3 protein is CASSPDGNYGYTF. As DNA, the CDR3 is TGTGCCAGCTCACCCGACGGGAACTATGGCTACACCTTC.

This clone was observed a single time. V and J are TRBV9 and TRBJ2-1; 7 bases align to TRBD2. The CDR3 extends over 14 amino acids. Looked up from germline, CDR1 is SGDLS and CDR2 is YYNGEE. The V and J ends lost 2 bases and 10 bases, in that order; junction bases with no gene match: 9. Here the CDR3 reads CASSVLADPIEQFF. The CDR3 coding sequence is TGTGCCAGCAGCGTGCTAGCGGACCCAATCGAGCAGTTCTTC. The full variable domain, rest sourced from reference TRBV9 and TRBJ2-1, is DSGVTQTPKHLITATGQRVTLRCSPRSGDLSVYWYQQSLDQGLQFLIQYYNGEERAKGNILERFSAQQFPDLHSELNLSSLELGDSALYFCASSVLADPIEQFFGPGTRLTVL.

The sample holds one count of this clone. The rearrangement uses TRBV2 and TRBJ1-1; D remains unclear. Trimming stripped 3 bases from V and 0 bases from J, with 11 bases between. The germline V gene has CDR1 SNHLY and CDR2 FYNNEI. The CDR3 covers 15 residues. Here the CDR3 reads CASSEGPIMNTEAFF. In DNA form, the CDR3 reads TGTGCCAGCAGTGAGGGCCCGATTATGAACACTGAAGCTTTCTTT. Variable domain in full (rest from reference TRBV2 and TRBJ1-1): EPEVTQTPSHQVTQMGQEVILRCVPISNHLYFYWYRQILGQKVEFLVSFYNNEISEKSEIFDDQFSVERPDGSNFTLKIRSTKLEDSAMYFCASSEGPIMNTEAFFGQGTRLTVV.

The chain employs TRBV10-2 and TRBJ2-3; 11 nucleotides agree with TRBD1. This CDR3 has 15 residues. Germline assignment: CDR1 WSHSY and CDR2 SAAADI. V gave up 5 bases and J gave up 4 bases; unmatched junction bases: 5. CDR3 coding DNA: TGCGCCAGCAGTCGCCGGGACAGGGGGGCAGATACGCAGTATTTT. This translates into CASSRRDRGADTQYF.

This clone was seen more than once but under ten times. The chain uses TRBV15 and TRBJ1-2; 7 nucleotides agree with TRBD1. The germline gives CDR1 LNHNV, CDR2 YYDKDF (reference sequence). Trimming cost V 0 bases and J 0 bases; bases outside gene matches: 7. The CDR3 runs 17 residues. Here the CDR3 reads CATSRDQRQGSNYGYTF. CDR3 coding DNA: TGTGCCACCAGCAGAGATCAGAGACAGGGCTCTAACTATGGCTACACCTTC.

The V call is TRBV11-2, the J call TRBJ1-2, with 8 bases fitting TRBD1. CDR3 length: 15 amino acids. J lost 8 bases, V lost 1 base, and 9 bases had no gene match. Germline V gene sequence: CDR1 SGHAT, CDR2 FQNNGV. CDR3 sequence reads: CASSLVSQTGAGYTF. CDR3 DNA: TGTGCCAGCAGCTTAGTATCCCAGACAGGGGCCGGCTACACCTTC. The full variable domain, completed using reference TRBV11-2 and TRBJ1-2, is EAGVAQSPRYKIIEKRQSVAFWCNPISGHATLYWYQQILGQGPKLLIQFQNNGVVDDSQLPKDRFSAERLKGVDSTLKIQPAKLEDSAVYLCASSLVSQTGAGYTFGSGTRLTVV.

The CDR3 DNA reads TGTGCCAGCAGCCAACGGGCCCGGGGTTCCTACGAGCAGTACTTC. This codes for CASSQRARGSYEQYF. The chain is built from TRBV3-1 (or the pseudogene TRBV3-2) and TRBJ2-7; perhaps TRBD2 as D (5 bases). Germline lookup yields CDR1 LGHDT and CDR2 YNNKEL (reference sequence). This CDR3 is 15 amino acids long. V shed 2 bases and J shed 1 base, with 12 bases lying between them.

The chain uses TRBV29-1 and TRBJ1-2; D gene unclear. Trimming stripped 6 bases from V and 8 bases from J, with 16 bases between. Germline V CDR1 and CDR2: SQVTM, ANQGSEA. The CDR3 is 12 residues long. DNA of the CDR3: TGCAGCGTCATGGGCAGTTTGGGCGGCTACACCTTC. This translates into CSVMGSLGGYTF.

The rearrangement joins TRBV3-1 (or the pseudogene TRBV3-2) to TRBJ2-7; no firm D call. The ends were cut back, 1 base at V and 4 bases at J, with 14 bases in the middle. The CDR3 extends over 15 amino acids. Germline V gene sequence: CDR1 LGHDT, CDR2 YNNKEL (reference sequence). For the CDR3, the DNA is TGTGCCAGCAGCCAAGGCGGCCCTAGGCCGTACGAGCAGTACTTC. Its translation: CASSQGGPRPYEQYF.

V usage is TRBV7-8 and J usage is TRBJ2-7; D perhaps matches TRBD1 (5 bases). Germline CDR1 is SGHVS and CDR2 is FQNEAQ. The CDR3 is 16 amino acids. V lost 4 bases and J 0 bases, leaving 16 bases between the germline ends. CDR3 protein: CASSSGGGAASYEQYF. As DNA, the CDR3 is TGTGCCAGCAGCTCCGGCGGTGGGGCGGCCTCCTACGAGCAGTACTTC. Filled out from reference TRBV7-8 and TRBJ2-7, the complete variable domain reads GAGVSQSPRYKVAKRGQDVALRCDPISGHVSLFWYQQALGQGPEFLTYFQNEAQLDKSGLPSDRFFAERPEGSVSTLKIQRTQQEDSAVYLCASSSGGGAASYEQYFGPGTRLTVT.

The chain links TRBV11-1 to TRBJ2-7, with D unclear. The V and J ends lost 3 bases and 3 bases respectively, with 9 bases between them. The CDR3 totals 13 residues. Germline CDR1 SGHAT, CDR2 FQDESV (reference sequence). The chain's CDR3 is CASSLGQFYEQYF. In nucleotides, the CDR3 is TGTGCCAGCAGCTTGGGCCAATTCTACGAGCAGTACTTC. The complete variable domain, with remaining parts taken from reference TRBV11-1 and TRBJ2-7, reads EAEVAQSPRYKITEKSQAVAFWCDPISGHATLYWYRQILGQGPELLVQFQDESVVDDSQLPKDRFSAERLKGVDSTLKIQPAELGDSAMYLCASSLGQFYEQYFGPGTRLTVT.

The chain has TRBV19 and TRBJ1-2, with 9 bases aligning to TRBD1. In germline, CDR1 is LNHDA, CDR2 SQIVND (reference sequence). The CDR3 is 13 residues long. V shed 2 bases, J shed 8 bases, and the junction held 3 bases outside the gene matches. CDR3 loop: CASSIRTGDGYTF. DNA for the CDR3: TGTGCCAGTAGTATAAGGACAGGGGACGGCTACACCTTC.

The chain is built from TRBV6-5 and TRBJ1-2, with TRBD1 as a possible D gene (5 bases). Germline V lookup: CDR1 MNHEY, CDR2 SVGAGI. The CDR3 covers 16 residues. V gave up 0 bases and J gave up 1 base, with 12 bases separating them. The CDR3 is CASSYSSGRDNYGYTF. The CDR3 bases are TGTGCCAGCAGTTACTCCTCGGGCAGGGATAACTATGGCTACACCTTC.

The rearrangement links TRBV2 to TRBJ2-7; tentative D call: TRBD1 (6 bases). Trimming left V 5 bases short and J 6 bases short, with 11 bases between. The CDR3 consists of 12 residues. Germline V lookup: CDR1 SNHLY, CDR2 FYNNEI. The CDR3 DNA is TGTGCCAGCAGTCTACAGGGCTCCGAGCAGTACTTC. It codes for CASSLQGSEQYF.

The CDR3, as DNA: TGTGCCAGCAGCTTCCGAGCGGGGACCCTTCTAAATGAGCAGTTCTTC. Its translation: CASSFRAGTLLNEQFF. This rearrangement joins TRBV9 to TRBJ2-1; 7 bases agree with TRBD2. Looked up from germline, CDR1 is SGDLS and CDR2 is YYNGEE. The CDR3 sequence is 16 residues long. Losses at the gene ends were 4 bases for V and 7 bases for J; bases not matched to a gene: 14.

The chain employs TRBV9 and TRBJ1-4, with D hard to call. The V end lost 4 bases, the J end lost 5 bases, and 18 bases lay between the germline ends. The CDR3 runs to 16 residues. Germline V gene lookup returns CDR1 SGDLS and CDR2 YYNGEE. The CDR3 is CASSPWEGKPNEKLFF. The CDR3 DNA follows: TGTGCCAGCAGCCCCTGGGAGGGCAAACCAAATGAAAAACTGTTTTTT.